Described below is a single T cell receptor beta chain sequence and its context. What it binds is unknown. These data come from a study of Ad26.COV2.S vaccination and SARS-CoV-2 variants. Study-level background: Enrolled in COV1001, the donor was in the Ad26.COV2.S trial arm, which received the vaccine. The study gave Ad26.COV2.S intramuscularly, once or twice 56 days apart.

Only in-frame clones appear in the TCRdb table, and some are missing; sequencing was by immunoSEQ multiplex PCR. The sample records hundreds of thousands of clones, more than 70% being singletons. CDR3 length: 16 amino acids. Germline CDR1 and CDR2: SGHNT and YYREEE (reference sequence). V gave up 0 bases and J gave up 6 bases; unmatched junction bases: 10. Whole-study findings and limits: Placebo recipients had lower spike-specific TCR breadth than vaccine recipients. Reportedly, after vaccination the spike-specific CD8+ and CD4+ T cell responses displayed substantial breadth.

The sample's treatment: some 19 received Ad26.COV2.S at low or high dose, single or two shots; about 5 received placebo; per-sample allocation not given. Sampling took place 63 days after the first vaccine or placebo injection. Sample: peripheral blood, taken in a trial of Ad26.COV2.S vaccine versus placebo. The sequence derives from a person between 18 and 65 years old who received the Ad26.COV2.S COVID-19 vaccine or a placebo. J is TRBJ2-7 and V is TRBV5-4, with 9 bases aligning to TRBD1. The CDR3, as DNA: TGTGCCAGCAGCTTGGGAGGACAGGGGATTTTGGTCGAGCAGTACTTC. This encodes CASSLGGQGILVEQYF.